This TCR beta chain was identified during a study of T-cell reconstitution after alpha-beta-depleted transplantation in children. The CDR3 totals 14 residues. After removal of 8 bases from V and 4 bases from J, the junction contained 6 bases not matched to a gene. The germline CDR1 and CDR2 sequences are SGDLS and YYNGEE. Library preparation (for TCRbeta) was performed with unique molecular identifiers. One entry per CDR3 protein, called by TCRdb with MiXCR from the PCR reads. The sample gives over 85,000 distinct CDR3 sequences, about 6% of which show up once; 6% to 7% is in the top ten. This clonotype was counted at least ten times.

This rearrangement joins TRBV9 to TRBJ2-1, with 10 nucleotides matching TRBD2. Sequenced here: PBMCs, mostly from graft donor cells, sampled 60 days after TCRalphabeta/CD19-depleted stem cell transplant. This sequence was found in a female patient between 2 and 15 years old who had a stem cell transplant for Fanconi anemia, so the T cells may come from the graft donor. CDR3 bases: TGTGCCAGTGGGCTAGCGGGGGTTTACAATGAGCAGTTCTTC. It specifies CASGLAGVYNEQFF.